This entry features one T cell receptor beta chain sequence. Its antigen is unidentified. Those donating, healthy Caucasian individuals from Russia, were aged about 6 to 90. This specimen belongs to a study of blood T cells in healthy people across ages. This CDR3 is built from 16 residues. CDR1 is SGHDN, CDR2 FVKESK, per germline. V lost 3 bases and J lost 6; bases outside the gene matches: 10. Using a J-beta primer mix together with a sample-barcoded 5' primer, a second PCR was run for about 6 to 11 cycles. TCRdb re-called the 5' RACE reads with MiXCR, one entry per CDR3 protein. The sample includes 1,500,000 or so distinct CDR3 sequences, approximately 59% seen only once; the top ten take under 8.5%. General observations from the study: Older individuals had lower TCR beta diversity per million T cells (the decline was roughly linear).

This clonotype was sampled from a young man in good health. Material for sequencing was blood. V usage is TRBV14 and J usage is TRBJ2-3, with 9 bases that match TRBD2. The CDR3 DNA reads as TGTGCCAGCAGCCATCTTAGCGGGAGCTTCACTGATACGCAGTATTTT. This codes for CASSHLSGSFTDTQYF.